A selection of T cell receptor beta chains follows, all from one sample in a study of blood T cell repertoires in COVID-19. The assay was immunoSEQ multiplex PCR, and TCRdb's table has in-frame clones only and misses some. Of more than 200,000 clones listed, more than 70% are singletons. The sample consisted of peripheral blood. These receptors were collected from a woman between 45 and 60 years old with acute or convalescent COVID-19. The CDR3 runs from the conserved cysteine through the conserved F or W. The order of the fields is J gene, D gene, clone size, V gene, CDR3 DNA, CDR3 protein. A D gene is named only where the DNA matches it firmly. Size is omitted from some rows. Given values are once, few, many or a class for expanded clones.

>TRBJ1-1|NA|NA|TRBV28
TGTGCCAGCAAGACACGGGGATGGACTGAAGCTTTCTTT
CASKTRGWTEAFF
>TRBJ2-1|TRBD1|NA|TRBV7-3
TGTGCCAGCAGCTTAACACGGGACAGGTTCAATGAGCAGTTCTTC
CASSLTRDRFNEQFF
>TRBJ2-1|TRBD2|NA|TRBV10-1
TGCGCCAGCAGTGTTACTAGCGGGAAACACAATGAGCAGTTCTTC
CASSVTSGKHNEQFF
>TRBJ2-5|TRBD2|NA|TRBV7-3
TGTGCCAGCAGCTTAACGTCACTAGCGGGAGGGCAAGAGACCCAGTACTTC
CASSLTSLAGGQETQYF
>TRBJ2-1|NA|NA|TRBV10-1
TGCGCCAGCAGTGATGGAGGGGGGGGCTTCAATGAGCAGTTCTTC
CASSDGGGGFNEQFF
>TRBJ1-5|TRBD1|NA|TRBV6-6
TGTGCCAGCAGAATCACAGGGGTGCGACAGCCCCAGCATTTT
CASRITGVRQPQHF
>TRBJ2-5|TRBD2|few|TRBV28
TGTGCCAGCAGGAAGGGGACTAGCGGGAGGAAACAAGAGACCCAGTACTTC
CASRKGTSGRKQETQYF
>TRBJ2-5|NA|NA|TRBV29-1
TGCAGCGTCGACAGGACCCAAGAGACCCAGTACTTC
CSVDRTQETQYF
>TRBJ1-1|TRBD1|once|TRBV24-1
TGTGCCACCCAAGCGGGACAGGGGGTGGTAACTGAAGCTTTCTTT
CATQAGQGVVTEAFF
>TRBJ2-4|TRBD2|NA|TRBV29-1
TGCAGCGTTGAAGGAGAGGGGACTAGCGGGGGACTAGCCAAAAACATTCAGTACTTC
CSVEGEGTSGGLAKNIQYF
>TRBJ1-3|NA|NA|TRBV18
TGTGCCAGCTCACCATCTTTGGGGCCTGGAAACACCATATATTTT
CASSPSLGPGNTIYF
>TRBJ2-1|NA|NA|TRBV29-1
TGCAGCGTTGATGTAGGAGGAAGGGAGCAGTTCTTC
CSVDVGGREQFF
>TRBJ2-7|NA|NA|TRBV19
TGTGCAAGCTCTGAGGGAGCCTACGAGCAGTACTTC
CASSEGAYEQYF
>TRBJ2-5|TRBD2|NA|TRBV19
TGTGCCAGCGGGGGGGCTAGAATAGAAGAGACCCAGTACTTC
CASGGARIEETQYF
>TRBJ1-3|NA|NA|TRBV6-5
TGTGCCAGCAGCTCCACCCTGGGCTATGGAAACACCATATATTTT
CASSSTLGYGNTIYF
>TRBJ1-5|TRBD1|NA|TRBV6-5
TGTGCCAGCAGGCTTAACACAGGGGCGCAGCCCCAGCATTTT
CASRLNTGAQPQHF
>TRBJ1-5|TRBD1|NA|TRBV19
TGTGCCAGTAGTATAGGGGACAGCCGCAATCAGCCCCAGCATTTT
CASSIGDSRNQPQHF
>TRBJ2-1|NA|NA|TRBV7-2
TGTGCCAGCAGCTTATACGGGAATGAGCAGTTCTTC
CASSLYGNEQFF
>TRBJ1-1|TRBD1|NA|TRBV7-8
TGTGCCAGCAGCTTAGCGGGGACAGACACTGAAGCTTTCTTT
CASSLAGTDTEAFF
>TRBJ2-1|TRBD2|NA|TRBV15
TGTGCCACCAGCAGACATACCGGGACTAGCGGGAGTAGATACCACCAGGGGTACAATGAGCAGTTCTTC
CATSRHTGTSGSRYHQGYNEQFF
>TRBJ2-7|NA|NA|TRBV11-2
TGTGCCAGCAGCTTAGGCCTAGCGAGGGAGGAGCAGTACTTC
CASSLGLAREEQYF
>TRBJ2-7|NA|NA|TRBV11-3
TGTGCCAGCAGCTTATTGGGCCGCCCCTACGAGCAGTACTTC
CASSLLGRPYEQYF
>TRBJ1-1|TRBD1|NA|TRBV18
TGTGCCAGCTCACCTCGAGTACAGCAGGGGGCCCGTACTGAAGCTTTCTTT
CASSPRVQQGARTEAFF
>TRBJ2-5|NA|NA|TRBV28
TGTGCCAGCAGTCGTCAGTGGGCGCCGGAGACCCAGTACTTC
CASSRQWAPETQYF
>TRBJ2-1|NA|once|TRBV20-1
TGCAGTGCTAGTGTATTTAGCGGAGGCTCCTACAATGAGCAGTTCTTC
CSASVFSGGSYNEQFF
>TRBJ2-7|NA|NA|TRBV3-1/TRBV3-2
TGTGCCAGCAGCCAAGATCCAGCGAATTTCTACGAGCAGTACTTC
CASSQDPANFYEQYF
>TRBJ2-7|TRBD1|once|TRBV2
TGTGCCAGCAGATCCAGGGGGTTCACCTACGAGCAGTACTTC
CASRSRGFTYEQYF
>TRBJ2-2|NA|NA|TRBV6-4
TGTGCGAGCAGGGACGGACTCCACACCGGGGAGCTGTTTTTT
CASRDGLHTGELFF
>TRBJ2-7|TRBD2|NA|TRBV7-2
TGTGCCAGCAGGCTCTCTAGCGGGTCCTACGAGCAGTACTTC
CASRLSSGSYEQYF
>TRBJ2-3|TRBD1|NA|TRBV5-4
TGTGCCAGCAGCTATGATGGACAGGCTTGGGCAGATACGCAGTATTTT
CASSYDGQAWADTQYF
>TRBJ2-5|NA|NA|TRBV9
TGTGCCAGCAGCGTAGGGGCGGGTTACCAAGAGACCCAGTACTTC
CASSVGAGYQETQYF
>TRBJ2-1|NA|medium-sized|TRBV11-2
TGTGCCAGCCCTGGCGGGGCTGGCGATGAGCAGTTCTTC
CASPGGAGDEQFF
>TRBJ2-7|TRBD1|NA|TRBV14
TGTGCCAGCAGCGTCACAGGCAGGGGGAAGGTCTACGAGCAGTACTTC
CASSVTGRGKVYEQYF
>TRBJ2-3|TRBD2|NA|TRBV5-4
TGTGCCAGCAGTCGGACTAGCGGGAGGAAAGATACGCAGTATTTT
CASSRTSGRKDTQYF
>TRBJ1-2|NA|NA|TRBV4-2
TGTGCCAGCAGCCAAGATGAGGGATCGAACTATGGCTACACCTTC
CASSQDEGSNYGYTF
>TRBJ2-2|TRBD2|once|TRBV5-1
TGCGCCAGCAGCACGACTAGCGGGCCTTCCACCGGGGAGCTGTTTTTT
CASSTTSGPSTGELFF
>TRBJ2-3|NA|NA|TRBV24-1
TGTGCCACCAGTGACACTCGACTACCAGGGGAGGGTACGCAGTATTTT
CATSDTRLPGEGTQYF
>TRBJ2-7|TRBD1|NA|TRBV19
TGTGCCAGTAGTATGCGATTCGTCGGGACAGGGGTCTACGAGCAGTACTTC
CASSMRFVGTGVYEQYF
>TRBJ2-2|NA|NA|TRBV3-1/TRBV3-2
TGTGCCAGCAGCCAACCGGACAGGAACACCGGGGAGCTGTTTTTT
CASSQPDRNTGELFF
>TRBJ2-7|NA|NA|TRBV6-5
TGTGCCGCAGCAGGGGAGTGGGGTGGCGAGCAGTACTTC
CAAAGEWGGEQYF
>TRBJ2-7|TRBD1|NA|TRBV7-2
TGTGCCAGCAGCCCGGGACAGGGGATCTACGAGCAGTACTTC
CASSPGQGIYEQYF
>TRBJ2-7|NA|NA|TRBV28
TGTGCCAGCAGTTTACCAGGATCCTACGAGCAGTACTTC
CASSLPGSYEQYF
>TRBJ1-1|NA|NA|TRBV5-6
TGTGCCAGCAGCTTGGGTATCTCTGAAGCTTTCTTT
CASSLGISEAFF
>TRBJ1-5|TRBD1|NA|TRBV19
TGTGCCAGTCAAAGACAGGGGGGGCCCCAGCATTTT
CASQRQGGPQHF
>TRBJ2-3|TRBD2|NA|TRBV6-2/TRBV6-3
TGTGCCAGCAGTTCCCCGGCCGTTAGGACTAGCCTGACTGGAGATACGCAGTATTTT
CASSSPAVRTSLTGDTQYF
>TRBJ2-7|NA|NA|TRBV11-2
TGTGCCAGCAGCTTGGGCCAGGGGTTCGAGGAGCAGTACTTC
CASSLGQGFEEQYF
>TRBJ2-5|TRBD1|NA|TRBV27
TGTGCCAGCAGTTGGGGACAGGGGCAAGAGACCCAGTACTTC
CASSWGQGQETQYF
>TRBJ1-2|NA|NA|TRBV28
TGTGCCAGCAGTTTGGGGGGGGTCCAAACCCTCTATGGCTACACCTTC
CASSLGGVQTLYGYTF
>TRBJ2-3|NA|once|TRBV24-1
TGTGCCACCAGGGGGCAGGGCCGAGATTATACGCAGTATTTT
CATRGQGRDYTQYF
>TRBJ1-4|TRBD1|NA|TRBV5-1
TGCGCCAGCAGCTTCGGCGAGAGGGGGCCTAATGAAAAACTGTTTTTT
CASSFGERGPNEKLFF
>TRBJ2-7|TRBD2|NA|TRBV24-1
TGTGCCACCAGCGAAGCGGGAGCGAGTACCTACGAGCAGTACTTC
CATSEAGASTYEQYF
>TRBJ1-5|NA|NA|TRBV2
TGTGCCAGCAGCTACAGGGCCTTCAACAATCAGCCCCAGCATTTT
CASSYRAFNNQPQHF
>TRBJ2-6|NA|NA|TRBV29-1
TGCAGCGTGCGCTCTGGGGCCAACGTCCTGACTTTC
CSVRSGANVLTF
>TRBJ2-7|TRBD2|NA|TRBV19
TGTGCCAGTAGCTCTGAGGCGGGAGGGTCCCCTGCCGAGCAGTACTTC
CASSSEAGGSPAEQYF
>TRBJ1-2|TRBD1|few|TRBV18
TGTGCCAGCTCACCGGACAGGGGGCCTGGCTATGGCTACACCTTC
CASSPDRGPGYGYTF
>TRBJ2-5|NA|NA|TRBV5-1
TGCGCCAGCAGCCCCAGGACAGACCAAGAGACCCAGTACTTC
CASSPRTDQETQYF
>TRBJ1-2|NA|NA|TRBV19
TGTGCCAGTAGGATAAGCAACTATGGCTACACCTTC
CASRISNYGYTF
>TRBJ1-1|NA|few|TRBV9
TGTGCCAGCAGTGAGAGGCCTAACACTGAAGCTTTCTTT
CASSERPNTEAFF
>TRBJ2-7|NA|NA|TRBV27
TGTGCCAGCAGTTTAGGGATCGGCGACAGGTTCTACGAGCAGTACTTC
CASSLGIGDRFYEQYF